Below, one T cell receptor beta chain is given with its context. Authors' methods: Reference gene primer amplification gave estimated nucleated cell counts. Libraries were prepared by immunoSEQ multiplex PCR; TCRdb keeps only in-frame clonotypes and omits some of them. For V, J and clone size, that table is used; D and trimming come from the DNA. In the table there are under 85,000 clones, approximately 80% of which are singletons. This sample stems from a study of blood T cell repertoires in COVID-19. Study summary: Whether acute or convalescent, the COVID-19 samples came from the United States, Italy and Spain. T cells, B-cell-depleted T cells, or PBMCs provided the cDNA or gDNA that served as material.

CDR1 and CDR2 (germline): SGHAT, FQNNGV. The CDR3 runs 15 residues. Trimming pared 5 bases from V and 0 bases from J, leaving 14 bases between. The receptor was isolated from a man aged 55 to 70 with active or convalescent COVID-19. The sequenced sample was peripheral blood. The rearrangement joins TRBV11-2 to TRBJ2-7; D might be TRBD2 (6 bases). Here the CDR3 reads CASSPAGQASYEQYF. For the CDR3, the DNA is TGTGCCAGCAGCCCAGCGGGCCAGGCCTCCTACGAGCAGTACTTC.